This T cell receptor beta chain was found in a study of regulatory T cells. Overall study results and limits: In patients, unique TRB V-J pairs were restricted and V/J usage skewed, especially in Tregs. In CD3G deficiency, regulatory T cells had lower Shannon diversity than autologous conventional CD4+ and control regulatory cells. Roughly tenfold fewer unique productive TRB reads came from patient Treg samples versus control samples.

The CDR3 is 15 residues long, ends included. Looked up from germline, CDR1 is LNHDA and CDR2 is SQIVND (reference sequence). This clone has only one observation. Its antigen is still unknown. Lacking the conserved final phenylalanine or tryptophan, this CDR3 likely reflects a read error. The limits of the CDR3 on the DNA are not certain, so only TCRdb's listed CDR3 is given. Amplification used 52 TRBV primers and 13 TRBJ primers. TCRdb's table, derived via immunoSEQ multiplex PCR, lists solely in-frame clones and lacks some. The data contain about 4,000 clones, more than 85% of them singletons. Patients aged 2 to 39 years had fewer naive T cells. Regulatory (CD25-high CD127-low) and conventional (CD25-low CD127-high) CD4+ T cells were sorted separately.

The receptor was isolated from a child aged 2 to 9 with CD3G deficiency. The gene calls are TRBV19 and TRBJ1-2; the table's D call, TRBD1, was not checked against the DNA. What was sequenced was CD4+ Tregs sorted from blood. CDR3 loop: CASSRCLTNRKTYGY.